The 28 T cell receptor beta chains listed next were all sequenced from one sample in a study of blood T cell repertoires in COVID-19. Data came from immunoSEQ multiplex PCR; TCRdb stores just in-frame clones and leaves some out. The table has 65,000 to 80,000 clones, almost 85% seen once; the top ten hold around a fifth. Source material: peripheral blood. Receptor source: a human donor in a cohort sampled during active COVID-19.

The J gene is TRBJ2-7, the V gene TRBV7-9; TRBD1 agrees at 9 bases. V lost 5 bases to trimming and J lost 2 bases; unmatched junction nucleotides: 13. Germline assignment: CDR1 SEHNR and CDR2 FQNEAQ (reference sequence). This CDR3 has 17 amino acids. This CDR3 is CASSPQQGQGMAYEQYF. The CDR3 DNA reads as TGTGCCAGCAGCCCCCAACAGGGACAGGGAATGGCCTACGAGCAGTACTTC.

The DNA of the CDR3 is TGTGCCAGCAGTTTAGACCCCCAGGGTGCCTACGAGCAGTACTTC. It specifies CASSLDPQGAYEQYF. This rearrangement joins TRBV28 to TRBJ2-7; D perhaps matches TRBD1 (5 bases). CDR1 and CDR2 from the germline V gene are MDHEN and SYDVKM. This CDR3 spans 15 amino acids. V shed 2 bases and J shed 2 bases, with 13 bases lying between them.

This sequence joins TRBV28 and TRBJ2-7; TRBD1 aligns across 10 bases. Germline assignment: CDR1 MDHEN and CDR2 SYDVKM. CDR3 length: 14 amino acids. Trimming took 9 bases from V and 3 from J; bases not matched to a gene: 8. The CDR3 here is CASSGTGALYEQYF. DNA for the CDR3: TGTGCCAGTTCGGGGACAGGGGCGCTCTACGAGCAGTACTTC. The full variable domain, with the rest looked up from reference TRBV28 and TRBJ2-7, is DVKVTQSSRYLVKRTGEKVFLECVQDMDHENMFWYRQDPGLGLRLIYFSYDVKMKEKGDIPEGYSVSREKKERFSLILESASTNQTSMYLCASSGTGALYEQYFGPGTRLTVT.

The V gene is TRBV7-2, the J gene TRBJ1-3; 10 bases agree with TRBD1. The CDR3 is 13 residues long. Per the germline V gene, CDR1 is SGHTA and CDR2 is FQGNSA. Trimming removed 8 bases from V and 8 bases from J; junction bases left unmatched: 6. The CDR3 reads CASRDRGLDTIYF. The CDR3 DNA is TGTGCCAGCCGCGACAGGGGGCTTGACACCATATATTTT.

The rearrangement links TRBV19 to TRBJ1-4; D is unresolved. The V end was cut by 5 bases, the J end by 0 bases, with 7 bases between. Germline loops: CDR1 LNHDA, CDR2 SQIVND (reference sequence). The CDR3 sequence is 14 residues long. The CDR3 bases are TGTGCCAGTAGTGGCGCGGCAACTAATGAAAAACTGTTTTTT. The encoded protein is CASSGAATNEKLFF.

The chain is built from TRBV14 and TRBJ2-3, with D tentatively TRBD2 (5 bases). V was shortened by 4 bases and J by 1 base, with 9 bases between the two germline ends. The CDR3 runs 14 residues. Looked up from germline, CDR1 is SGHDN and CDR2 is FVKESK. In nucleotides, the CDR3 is TGTGCCAGCAGCCCCCTGCGGGGCACAGATACGCAGTATTTT. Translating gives CASSPLRGTDTQYF.

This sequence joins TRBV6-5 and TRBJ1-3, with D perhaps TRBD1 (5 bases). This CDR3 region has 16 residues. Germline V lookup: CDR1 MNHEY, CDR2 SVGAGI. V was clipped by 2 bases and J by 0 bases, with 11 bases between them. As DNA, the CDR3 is TGTGCCAGCAGTTACAAGGACATCCTCTCTGGAAACACCATATATTTT. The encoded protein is CASSYKDILSGNTIYF.

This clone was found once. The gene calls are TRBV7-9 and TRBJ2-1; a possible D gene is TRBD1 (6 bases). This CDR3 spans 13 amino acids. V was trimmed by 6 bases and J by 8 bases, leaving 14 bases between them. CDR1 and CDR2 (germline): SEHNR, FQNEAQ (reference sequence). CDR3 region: CASSTGSHDEQFF. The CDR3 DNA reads TGTGCCAGCAGTACAGGGTCTCACGATGAGCAGTTCTTC. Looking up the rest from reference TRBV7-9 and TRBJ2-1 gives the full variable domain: DTGVSQNPRHKITKRGQNVTFRCDPISEHNRLYWYRQTLGQGPEFLTYFQNEAQLEKSRLLSDRFSAERPKGSFSTLEIQRTEQGDSAMYLCASSTGSHDEQFFGPGTRLTVL.

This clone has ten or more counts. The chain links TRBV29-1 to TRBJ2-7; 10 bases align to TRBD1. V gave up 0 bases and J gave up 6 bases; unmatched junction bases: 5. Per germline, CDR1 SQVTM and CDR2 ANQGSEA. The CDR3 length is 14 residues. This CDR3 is CSVEDGTGVREQYF. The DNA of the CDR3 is TGCAGCGTTGAAGATGGGACAGGGGTTCGCGAGCAGTACTTC.

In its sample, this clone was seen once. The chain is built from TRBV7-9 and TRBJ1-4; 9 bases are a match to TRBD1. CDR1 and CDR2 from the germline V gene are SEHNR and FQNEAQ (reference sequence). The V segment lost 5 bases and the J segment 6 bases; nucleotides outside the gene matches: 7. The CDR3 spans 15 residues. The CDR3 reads CASSTTGGAYEKLFF. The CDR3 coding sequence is TGTGCCAGCAGCACCACAGGGGGCGCTTATGAAAAACTGTTTTTT.

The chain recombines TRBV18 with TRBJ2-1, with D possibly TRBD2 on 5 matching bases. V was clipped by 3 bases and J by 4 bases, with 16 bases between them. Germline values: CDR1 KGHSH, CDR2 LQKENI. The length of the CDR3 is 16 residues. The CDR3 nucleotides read TGTGCCAGCTCACCTAAGAGGGCAGGTCCGTACAATGAGCAGTTCTTC. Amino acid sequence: CASSPKRAGPYNEQFF.

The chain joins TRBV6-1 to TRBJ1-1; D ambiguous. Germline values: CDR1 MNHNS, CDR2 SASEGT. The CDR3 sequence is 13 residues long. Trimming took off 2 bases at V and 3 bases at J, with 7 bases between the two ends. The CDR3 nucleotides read TGTGCCAGCAGTGAACTTGAGGACACTGAAGCTTTCTTT. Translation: CASSELEDTEAFF.

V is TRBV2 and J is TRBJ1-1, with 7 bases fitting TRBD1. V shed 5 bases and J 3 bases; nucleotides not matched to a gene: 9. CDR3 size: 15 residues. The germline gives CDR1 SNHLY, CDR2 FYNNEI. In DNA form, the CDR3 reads TGTGCCAGCAGTTACCTCAGGGGGAAGGACACTGAAGCTTTCTTT. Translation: CASSYLRGKDTEAFF.

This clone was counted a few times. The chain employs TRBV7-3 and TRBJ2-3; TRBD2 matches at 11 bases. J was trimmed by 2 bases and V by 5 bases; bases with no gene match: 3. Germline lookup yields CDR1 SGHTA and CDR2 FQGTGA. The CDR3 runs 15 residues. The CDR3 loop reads CASSTLAGATDTQYF. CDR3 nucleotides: TGTGCCAGCAGCACACTAGCGGGGGCCACAGATACGCAGTATTTT. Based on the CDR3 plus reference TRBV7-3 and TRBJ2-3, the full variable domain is GAGVSQTPSNKVTEKGKYVELRCDPISGHTALYWYRQSLGQGPEFLIYFQGTGAADDSGLPNDRFFAVRPEGSVSTLKIQRTERGDSAVYLCASSTLAGATDTQYFGPGTRLTVL.

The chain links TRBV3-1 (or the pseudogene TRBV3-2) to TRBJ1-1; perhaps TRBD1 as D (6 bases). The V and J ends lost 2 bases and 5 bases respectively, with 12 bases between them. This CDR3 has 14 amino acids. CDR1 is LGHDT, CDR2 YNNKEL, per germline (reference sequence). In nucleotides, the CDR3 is TGTGCCAGCAGCCAATTCCAGGGGCTTACTGAAGCTTTCTTT. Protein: CASSQFQGLTEAFF.

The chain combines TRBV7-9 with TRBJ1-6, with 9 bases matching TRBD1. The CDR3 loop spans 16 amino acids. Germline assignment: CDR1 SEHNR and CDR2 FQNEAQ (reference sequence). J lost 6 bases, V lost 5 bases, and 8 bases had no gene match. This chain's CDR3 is CASSPLGQGGNSPLHF. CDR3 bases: TGTGCCAGCAGCCCCCTGGGACAGGGTGGTAATTCACCCCTCCACTTT.

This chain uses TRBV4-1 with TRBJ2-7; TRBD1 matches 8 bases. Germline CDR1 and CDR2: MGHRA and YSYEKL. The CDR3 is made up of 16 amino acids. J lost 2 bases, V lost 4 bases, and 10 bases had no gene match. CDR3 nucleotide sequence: TGCGCCAGCAGCCCTGGCCGGGACAGGAACACCTACGAGCAGTACTTC. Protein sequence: CASSPGRDRNTYEQYF.

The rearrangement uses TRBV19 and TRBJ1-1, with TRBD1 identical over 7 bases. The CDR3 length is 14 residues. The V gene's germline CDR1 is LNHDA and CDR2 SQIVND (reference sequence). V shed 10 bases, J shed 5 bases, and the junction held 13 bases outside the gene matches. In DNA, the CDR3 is TGTGCCACCCACAGGGGAGTGGGTAGGACTGAAGCTTTCTTT. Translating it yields CATHRGVGRTEAFF.

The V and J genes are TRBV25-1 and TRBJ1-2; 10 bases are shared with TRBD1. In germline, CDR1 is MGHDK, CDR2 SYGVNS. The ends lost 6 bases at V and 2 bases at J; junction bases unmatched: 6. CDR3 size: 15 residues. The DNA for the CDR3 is TGTGCCAGCAGAGGGCGGGACAGGGGCAACTATGGCTACACCTTC. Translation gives CASRGRDRGNYGYTF.

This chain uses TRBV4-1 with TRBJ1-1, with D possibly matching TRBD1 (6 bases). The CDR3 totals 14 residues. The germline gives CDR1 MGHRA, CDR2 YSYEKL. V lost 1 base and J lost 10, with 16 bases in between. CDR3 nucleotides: TGCGCCAGCAGCCAAGTCGTCACAACAGGGTTAGCTTTCTTT. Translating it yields CASSQVVTTGLAFF.

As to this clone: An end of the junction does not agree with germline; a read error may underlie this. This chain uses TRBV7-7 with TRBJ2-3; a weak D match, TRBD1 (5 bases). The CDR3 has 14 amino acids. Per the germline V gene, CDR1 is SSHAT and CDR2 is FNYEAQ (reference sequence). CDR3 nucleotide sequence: TGTGCTAGCAGCTTAGACAGAAGCACAGATACGCAGTATTTT. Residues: CASSLDRSTDTQYF.

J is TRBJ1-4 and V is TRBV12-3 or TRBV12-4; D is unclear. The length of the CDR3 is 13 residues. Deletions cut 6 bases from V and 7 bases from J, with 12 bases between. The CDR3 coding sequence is TGTGCCAGCAGCACGCGGGCCCCTGAAAAACTGTTTTTT. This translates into CASSTRAPEKLFF.

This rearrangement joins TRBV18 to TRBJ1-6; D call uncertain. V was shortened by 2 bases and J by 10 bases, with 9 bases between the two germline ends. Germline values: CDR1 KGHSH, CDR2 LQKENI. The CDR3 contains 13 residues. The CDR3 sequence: CASSPGEYSPLHF. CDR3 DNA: TGTGCCAGCTCACCAGGGGAGTACTCACCCCTCCACTTT.

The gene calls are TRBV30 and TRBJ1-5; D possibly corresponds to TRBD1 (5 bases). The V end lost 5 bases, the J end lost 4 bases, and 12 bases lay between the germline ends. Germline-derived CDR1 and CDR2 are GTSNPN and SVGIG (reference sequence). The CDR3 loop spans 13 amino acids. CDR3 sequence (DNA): TGTGCCTGGGGGGCCGGGGGGAATCAGCCCCAGCATTTT. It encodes CAWGAGGNQPQHF.

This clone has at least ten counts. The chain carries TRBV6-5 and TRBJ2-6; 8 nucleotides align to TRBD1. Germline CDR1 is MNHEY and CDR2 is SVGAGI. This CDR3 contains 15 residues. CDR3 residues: CSSTGGNSGANVLTF. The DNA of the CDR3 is TGTTCGAGCACAGGGGGAAACTCTGGGGCCAACGTCCTGACTTTC.

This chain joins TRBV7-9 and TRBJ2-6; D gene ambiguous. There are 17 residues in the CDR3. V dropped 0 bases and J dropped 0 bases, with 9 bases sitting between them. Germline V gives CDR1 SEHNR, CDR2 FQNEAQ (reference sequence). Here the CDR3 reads CASSLARKPSGANVLTF. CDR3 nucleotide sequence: TGTGCCAGCAGCTTAGCCCGCAAGCCCTCTGGGGCCAACGTCCTGACTTTC.

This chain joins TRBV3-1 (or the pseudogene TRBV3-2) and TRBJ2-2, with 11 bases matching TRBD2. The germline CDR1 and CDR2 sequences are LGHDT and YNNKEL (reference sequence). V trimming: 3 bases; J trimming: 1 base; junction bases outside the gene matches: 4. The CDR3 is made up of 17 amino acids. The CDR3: CASSHLGLAVNTGELFF. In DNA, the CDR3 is TGTGCCAGCAGCCACTTGGGACTAGCGGTGAACACCGGGGAGCTGTTTTTT.

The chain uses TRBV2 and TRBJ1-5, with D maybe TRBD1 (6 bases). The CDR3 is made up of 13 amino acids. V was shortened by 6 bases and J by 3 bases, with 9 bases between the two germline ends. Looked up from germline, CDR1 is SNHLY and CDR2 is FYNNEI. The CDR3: CASSRDNNQPQHF. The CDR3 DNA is TGTGCCAGCAGCCGGGACAACAATCAGCCCCAGCATTTT.